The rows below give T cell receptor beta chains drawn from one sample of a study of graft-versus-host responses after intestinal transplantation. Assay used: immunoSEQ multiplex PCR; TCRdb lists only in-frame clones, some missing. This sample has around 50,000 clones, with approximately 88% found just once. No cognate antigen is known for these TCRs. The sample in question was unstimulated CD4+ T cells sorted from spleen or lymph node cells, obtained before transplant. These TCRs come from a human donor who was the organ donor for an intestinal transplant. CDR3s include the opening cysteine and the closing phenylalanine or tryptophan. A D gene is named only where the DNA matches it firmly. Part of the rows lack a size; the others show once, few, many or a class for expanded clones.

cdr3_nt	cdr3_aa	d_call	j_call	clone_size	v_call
TGCGCCAGCAGCCCCACGGGGACTAGGTCGGCGAGTGAGCAGTTCTTC	CASSPTGTRSASEQFF	TRBD2	TRBJ2-1	.	TRBV4-1
TGTGCCACCAGCAGAGATCCCGGGTCCATCATCGGGGAGCTGTTTTTT	CATSRDPGSIIGELFF	.	TRBJ2-2	.	TRBV15
TGTGCCAGCAGTGAACTCGAAAGGGTCTATAATTCACCCCTCCACTTT	CASSELERVYNSPLHF	.	TRBJ1-6	few	TRBV6-1
TGTGCCAGCGGTTCTAGCGGGGGGAATCTCGAGACCCAGTACTTC	CASGSSGGNLETQYF	TRBD2	TRBJ2-5	.	TRBV7-9
TGTGCCAGCAGTGTAGGGGGGGGGTACGAGCAGTACTTC	CASSVGGGYEQYF	.	TRBJ2-7	.	TRBV2
TGTGCCAGTTCACCACTTGCGGGGGATACCTACGAGCAGTACTTC	CASSPLAGDTYEQYF	TRBD2	TRBJ2-7	.	TRBV18
TGTGCCAGCAGTTATTTTTACGAGCAGTACTTC	CASSYFYEQYF	.	TRBJ2-7	few	TRBV6-6
TGTGCCAGCTCCCCTTTAGACAGGGGGAATGGCTACACCTTC	CASSPLDRGNGYTF	TRBD1	TRBJ1-2	.	TRBV18
TGCGCCAGCAGCCTTACAGGAGGGGGCTACACCTTC	CASSLTGGGYTF	.	TRBJ1-2	.	TRBV5-1
TGTGCCAGCAGCTTAACAGCTAACTATGGCTACACCTTC	CASSLTANYGYTF	.	TRBJ1-2	few	TRBV11-3
TGTGCCAGCAGCCCCCACCAGGAGGGTGGCTATGGCTACACCTTC	CASSPHQEGGYGYTF	.	TRBJ1-2	once	TRBV11-3
TGTGCCAGCAGCTTAGGGACAGGGGGCTACGAGCAGTACTTC	CASSLGTGGYEQYF	TRBD1	TRBJ2-7	few	TRBV11-2
TGTGCCAGCAGTTCGCGACTGGGAGAGCAGTACTTC	CASSSRLGEQYF	.	TRBJ2-7	.	TRBV27
TGTGCCAGCTCACCAAAGCCCCCTAGCGGGGTACTTCATACGCAGTATTTT	CASSPKPPSGVLHTQYF	TRBD2	TRBJ2-3	.	TRBV18
TGCGCCAGCAGCCAGAGGGAATCCTATGGCTACACCTTC	CASSQRESYGYTF	.	TRBJ1-2	.	TRBV4-1
TGTGCCAGCAGTGAGGCCACAGGGAGAGATACGCAGTATTTT	CASSEATGRDTQYF	.	TRBJ2-3	.	TRBV6-1
TGTGCCAGTAGTATAGCCTCAGGGGCCCAAGAGACCCAGTACTTC	CASSIASGAQETQYF	.	TRBJ2-5	once	TRBV19
TGTGCCAGCAGGGGCGGGGGCTATGGCTACACCTTC	CASRGGGYGYTF	.	TRBJ1-2	.	TRBV27
TGCAGCGTTGACCGACTGACATCTGGAAACACCATATATTTT	CSVDRLTSGNTIYF	.	TRBJ1-3	.	TRBV29-1
TGTGCCAGTCGGAGCGCCCAAAACTATGGCTACACCTTC	CASRSAQNYGYTF	.	TRBJ1-2	.	TRBV6-5
TGTGCCAGCAGGGAGCTAGCGGGCTCCTACAATGAGCAGTTCTTC	CASRELAGSYNEQFF	TRBD2	TRBJ2-1	once	TRBV6-6
TGCGCCAGCAGCGTGAGCAATTCGGCCTACGAGCAGTACTTC	CASSVSNSAYEQYF	.	TRBJ2-7	.	TRBV5-1